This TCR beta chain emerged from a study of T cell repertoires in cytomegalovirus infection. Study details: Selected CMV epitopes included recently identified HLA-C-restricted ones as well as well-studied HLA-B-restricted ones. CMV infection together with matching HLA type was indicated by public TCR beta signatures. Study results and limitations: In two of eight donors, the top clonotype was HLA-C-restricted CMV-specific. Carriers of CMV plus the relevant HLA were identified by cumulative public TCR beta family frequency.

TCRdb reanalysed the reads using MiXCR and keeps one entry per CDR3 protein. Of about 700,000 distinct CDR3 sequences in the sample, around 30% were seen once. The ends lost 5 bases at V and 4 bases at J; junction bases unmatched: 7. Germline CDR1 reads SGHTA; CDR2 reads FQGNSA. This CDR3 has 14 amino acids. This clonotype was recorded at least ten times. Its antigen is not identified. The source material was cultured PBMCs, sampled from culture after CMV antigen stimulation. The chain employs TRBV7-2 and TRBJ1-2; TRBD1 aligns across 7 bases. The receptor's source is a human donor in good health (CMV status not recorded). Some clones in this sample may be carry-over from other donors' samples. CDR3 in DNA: TGTGCCAGCAGCCCCCGACAGGGAAGCTATGGCTACACCTTC. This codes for CASSPRQGSYGYTF.